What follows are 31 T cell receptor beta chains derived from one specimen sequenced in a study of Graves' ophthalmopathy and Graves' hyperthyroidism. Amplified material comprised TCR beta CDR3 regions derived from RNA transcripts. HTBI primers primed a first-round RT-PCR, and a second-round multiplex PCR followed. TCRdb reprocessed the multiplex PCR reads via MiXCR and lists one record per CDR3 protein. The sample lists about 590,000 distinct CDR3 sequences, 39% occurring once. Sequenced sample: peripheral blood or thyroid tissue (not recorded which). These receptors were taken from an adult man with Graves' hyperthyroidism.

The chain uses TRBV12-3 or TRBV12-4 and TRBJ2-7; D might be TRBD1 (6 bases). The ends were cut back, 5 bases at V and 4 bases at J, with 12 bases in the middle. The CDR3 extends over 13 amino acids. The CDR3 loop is CASSKTDRYEQYF. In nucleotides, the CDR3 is TGTGCCAGCAGTAAAACGGACAGATACGAGCAGTACTTC.

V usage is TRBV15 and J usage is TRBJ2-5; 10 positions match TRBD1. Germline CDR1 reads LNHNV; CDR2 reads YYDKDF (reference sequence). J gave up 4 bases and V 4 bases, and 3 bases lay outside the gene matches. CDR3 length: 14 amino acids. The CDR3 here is CATSTRTGGETQYF. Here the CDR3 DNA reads TGTGCCACCAGCACACGGACAGGGGGAGAGACCCAGTACTTC. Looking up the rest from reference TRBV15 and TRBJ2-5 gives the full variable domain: DAMVIQNPRYQVTQFGKPVTLSCSQTLNHNVMYWYQQKSSQAPKLLFHYYDKDFNNEADTPDNFQSRRPNTSFCFLDIRSPGLGDTAMYLCATSTRTGGETQYFGPGTRLLVL.

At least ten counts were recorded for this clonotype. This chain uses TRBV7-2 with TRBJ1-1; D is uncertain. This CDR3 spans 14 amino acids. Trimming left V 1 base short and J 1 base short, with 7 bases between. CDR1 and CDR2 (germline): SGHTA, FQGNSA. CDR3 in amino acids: CASSLGFGNTEAFF. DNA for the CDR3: TGTGCCAGCAGCTTAGGTTTCGGGAACACTGAAGCTTTCTTT.

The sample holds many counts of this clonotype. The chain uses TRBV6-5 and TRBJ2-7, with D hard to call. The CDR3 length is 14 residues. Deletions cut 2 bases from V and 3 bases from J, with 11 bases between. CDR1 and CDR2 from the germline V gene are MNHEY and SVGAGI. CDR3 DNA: TGTGCCAGCAGTTACGGTCAGTGGAGCTACGAGCAGTACTTC. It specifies CASSYGQWSYEQYF.

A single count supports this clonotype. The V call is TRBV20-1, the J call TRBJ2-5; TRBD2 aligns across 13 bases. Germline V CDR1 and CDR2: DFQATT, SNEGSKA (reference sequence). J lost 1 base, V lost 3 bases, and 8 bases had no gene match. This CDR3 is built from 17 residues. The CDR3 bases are TGCAGTGCTAGTGAACTAGCGGGGGGGCCCTCCCAAGAGACCCAGTACTTC. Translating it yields CSASELAGGPSQETQYF.

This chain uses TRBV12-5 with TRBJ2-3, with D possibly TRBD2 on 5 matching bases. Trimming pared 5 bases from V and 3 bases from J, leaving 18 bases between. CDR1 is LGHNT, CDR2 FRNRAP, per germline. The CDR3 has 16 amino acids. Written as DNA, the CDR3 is TGTGCTAGTGGTCCCGGTCCGCGAGGGAAGACAGATACGCAGTATTTT. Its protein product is CASGPGPRGKTDTQYF.

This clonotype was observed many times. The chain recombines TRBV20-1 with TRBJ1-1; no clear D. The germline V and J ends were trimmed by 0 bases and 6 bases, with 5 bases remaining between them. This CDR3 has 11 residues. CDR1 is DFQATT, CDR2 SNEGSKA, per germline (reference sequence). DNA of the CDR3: TGCAGTGCTAGAGATGCTTCTGAAGCTTTCTTT. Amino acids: CSARDASEAFF.

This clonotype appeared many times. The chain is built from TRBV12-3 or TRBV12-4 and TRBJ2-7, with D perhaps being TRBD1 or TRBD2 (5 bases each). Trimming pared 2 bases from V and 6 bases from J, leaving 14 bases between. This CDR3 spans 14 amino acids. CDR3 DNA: TGTGCCAGCAGTTTAACTGGGGGTCCCCCCGAGCAGTACTTC. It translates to CASSLTGGPPEQYF.

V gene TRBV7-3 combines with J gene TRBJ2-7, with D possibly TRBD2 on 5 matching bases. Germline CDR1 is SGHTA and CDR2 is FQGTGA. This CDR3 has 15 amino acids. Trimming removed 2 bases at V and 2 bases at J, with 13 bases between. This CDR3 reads CASSLDLGVPYEQYF. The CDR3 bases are TGTGCCAGCAGCTTAGATTTGGGAGTTCCCTACGAGCAGTACTTC.

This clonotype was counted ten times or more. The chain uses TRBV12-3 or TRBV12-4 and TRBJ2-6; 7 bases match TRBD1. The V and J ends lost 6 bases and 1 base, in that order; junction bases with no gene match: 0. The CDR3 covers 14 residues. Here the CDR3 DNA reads TGTGCCAGCAGGACAGGGTCTGGGGCCAACGTCCTGACTTTC. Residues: CASRTGSGANVLTF.

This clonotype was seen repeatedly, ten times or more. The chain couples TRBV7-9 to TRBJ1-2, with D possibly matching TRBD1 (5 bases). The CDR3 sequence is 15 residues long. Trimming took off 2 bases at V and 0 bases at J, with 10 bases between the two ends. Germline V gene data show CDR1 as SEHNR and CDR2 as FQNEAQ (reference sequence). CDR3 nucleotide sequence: TGTGCCAGCAGCTTATCCGGGACGACTAACTATGGCTACACCTTC. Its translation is CASSLSGTTNYGYTF.

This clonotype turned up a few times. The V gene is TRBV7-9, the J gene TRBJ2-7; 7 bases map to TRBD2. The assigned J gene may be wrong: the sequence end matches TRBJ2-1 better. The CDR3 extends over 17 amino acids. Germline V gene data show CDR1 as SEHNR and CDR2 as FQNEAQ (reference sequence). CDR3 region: CASSPVLPGKAGYEQFF. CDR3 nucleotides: TGTGCCAGCAGCCCGGTACTGCCAGGGAAAGCGGGATATGAGCAGTTCTTC.

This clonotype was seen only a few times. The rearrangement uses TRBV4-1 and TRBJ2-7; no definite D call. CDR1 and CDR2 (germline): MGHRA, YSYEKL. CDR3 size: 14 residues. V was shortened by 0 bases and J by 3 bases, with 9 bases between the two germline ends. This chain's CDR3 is CASSQEHLFYEQYF. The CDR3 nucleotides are TGCGCCAGCAGCCAAGAGCACCTGTTCTACGAGCAGTACTTC.

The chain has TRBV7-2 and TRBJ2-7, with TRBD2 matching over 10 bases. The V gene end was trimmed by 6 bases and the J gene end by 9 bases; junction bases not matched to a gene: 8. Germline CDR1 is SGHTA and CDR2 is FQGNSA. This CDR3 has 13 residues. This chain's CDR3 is CASRDEPSGGQYF. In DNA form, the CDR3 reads TGTGCCAGCAGGGACGAACCTAGCGGGGGGCAGTACTTC.

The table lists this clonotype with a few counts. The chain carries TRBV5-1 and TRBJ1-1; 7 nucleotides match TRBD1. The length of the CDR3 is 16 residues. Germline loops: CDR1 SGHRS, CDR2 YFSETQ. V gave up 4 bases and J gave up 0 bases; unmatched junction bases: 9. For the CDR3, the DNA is TGCGCCAGCAGCCAGCCAGGGACAGCCATGAACACTGAAGCTTTCTTT. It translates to CASSQPGTAMNTEAFF. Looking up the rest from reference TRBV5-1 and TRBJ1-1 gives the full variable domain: KAGVTQTPRYLIKTRGQQVTLSCSPISGHRSVSWYQQTPGQGLQFLFEYFSETQRNKGNFPGRFSGRQFSNSRSEMNVSTLELGDSALYLCASSQPGTAMNTEAFFGQGTRLTVV.

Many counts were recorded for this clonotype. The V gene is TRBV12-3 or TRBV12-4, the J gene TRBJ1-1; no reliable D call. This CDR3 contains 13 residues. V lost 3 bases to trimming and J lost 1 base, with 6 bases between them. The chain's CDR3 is CASSLAENTEAFF. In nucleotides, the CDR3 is TGTGCCAGCAGTTTGGCGGAGAACACTGAAGCTTTCTTT.

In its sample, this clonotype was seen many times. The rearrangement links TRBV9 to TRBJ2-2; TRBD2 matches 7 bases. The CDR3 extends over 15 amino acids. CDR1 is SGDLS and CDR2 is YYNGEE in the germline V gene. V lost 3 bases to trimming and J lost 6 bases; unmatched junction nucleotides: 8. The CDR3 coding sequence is TGTGCCAGCAGCGCGGTAGGGAGGGTGGCCGGGGAGCTGTTTTTT. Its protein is CASSAVGRVAGELFF.

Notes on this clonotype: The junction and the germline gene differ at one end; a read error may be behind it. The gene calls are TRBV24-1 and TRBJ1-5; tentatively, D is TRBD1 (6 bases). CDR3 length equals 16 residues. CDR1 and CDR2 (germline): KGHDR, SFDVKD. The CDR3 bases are TGTGCCGGCAGTTCCTTAAGCAGGGGAAAGGATCAGCCTCAGCATTTT. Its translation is CAGSSLSRGKDQPQHF.

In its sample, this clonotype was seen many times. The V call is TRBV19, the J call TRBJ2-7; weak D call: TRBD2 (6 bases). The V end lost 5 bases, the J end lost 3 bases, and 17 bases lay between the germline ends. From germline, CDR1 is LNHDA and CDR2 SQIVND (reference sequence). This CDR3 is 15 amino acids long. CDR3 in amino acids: CASSPFGGRIYEQYF. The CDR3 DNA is TGTGCCAGTAGTCCTTTTGGGGGGAGAATCTACGAGCAGTACTTC.

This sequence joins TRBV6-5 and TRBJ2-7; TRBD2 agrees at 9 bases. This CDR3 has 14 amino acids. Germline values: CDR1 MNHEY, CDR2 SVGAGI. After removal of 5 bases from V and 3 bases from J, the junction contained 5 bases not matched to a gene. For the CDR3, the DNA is TGTGCCAGCAGTCGGACGCGGGAGGGCTACGAGCAGTACTTC. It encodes CASSRTREGYEQYF.

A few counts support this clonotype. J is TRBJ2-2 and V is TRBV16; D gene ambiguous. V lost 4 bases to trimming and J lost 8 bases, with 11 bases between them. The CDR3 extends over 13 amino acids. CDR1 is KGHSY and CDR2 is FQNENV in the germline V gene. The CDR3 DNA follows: TGTGCCAGCAGCCGGTCGGGCCAGGGGGAGCTGTTTTTT. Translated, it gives CASSRSGQGELFF.

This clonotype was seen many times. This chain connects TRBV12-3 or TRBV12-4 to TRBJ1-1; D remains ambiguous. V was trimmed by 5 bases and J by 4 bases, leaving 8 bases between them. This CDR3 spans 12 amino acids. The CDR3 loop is CASSGAGTEAFF. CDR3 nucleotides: TGTGCCAGCAGTGGAGCAGGCACTGAAGCTTTCTTT.

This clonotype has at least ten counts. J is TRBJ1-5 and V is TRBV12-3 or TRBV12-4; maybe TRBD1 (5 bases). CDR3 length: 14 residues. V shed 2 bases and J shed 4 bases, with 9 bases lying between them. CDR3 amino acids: CASSLRDQNQPQHF. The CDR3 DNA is TGTGCCAGCAGTTTAAGGGACCAAAATCAGCCCCAGCATTTT.

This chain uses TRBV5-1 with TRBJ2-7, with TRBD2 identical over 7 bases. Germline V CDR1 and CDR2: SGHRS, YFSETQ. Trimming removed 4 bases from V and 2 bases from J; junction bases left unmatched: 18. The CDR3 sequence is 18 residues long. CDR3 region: CASSLTPSDGTTTYEQYF. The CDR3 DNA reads TGCGCCAGCAGCCTGACCCCTAGCGACGGGACTACGACCTACGAGCAGTACTTC.

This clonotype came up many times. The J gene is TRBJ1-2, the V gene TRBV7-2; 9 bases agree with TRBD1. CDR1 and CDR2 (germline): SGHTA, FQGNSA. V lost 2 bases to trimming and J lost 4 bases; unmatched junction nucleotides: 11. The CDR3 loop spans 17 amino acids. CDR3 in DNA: TGTGCCAGCAGCTTATTACTTGGGACAGGGTATAGCTATGGCTACACCTTC. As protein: CASSLLLGTGYSYGYTF.

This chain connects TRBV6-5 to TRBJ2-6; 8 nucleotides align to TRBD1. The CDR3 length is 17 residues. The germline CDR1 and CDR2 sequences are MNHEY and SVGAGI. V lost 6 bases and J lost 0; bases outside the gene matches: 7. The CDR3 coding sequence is TGTGCCAGCAGGTTGACAGGGGTCTCCTCTGGGGCCAACGTCCTGACTTTC. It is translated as CASRLTGVSSGANVLTF.

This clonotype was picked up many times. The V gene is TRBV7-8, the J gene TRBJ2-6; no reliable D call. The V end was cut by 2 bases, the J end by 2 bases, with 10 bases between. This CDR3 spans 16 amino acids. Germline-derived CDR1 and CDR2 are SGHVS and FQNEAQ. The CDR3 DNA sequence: TGTGCCAGCAGCTTACAAGCCGTGGCTGGGGCCAACGTCCTGACTTTC. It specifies CASSLQAVAGANVLTF.

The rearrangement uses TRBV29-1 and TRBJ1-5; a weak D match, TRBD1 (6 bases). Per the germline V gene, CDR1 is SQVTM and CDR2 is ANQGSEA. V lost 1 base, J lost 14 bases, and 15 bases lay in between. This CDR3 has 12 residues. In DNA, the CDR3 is TGCAGCGTTGAAGTACAGGGATACTACGAGCATTTT. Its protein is CSVEVQGYYEHF. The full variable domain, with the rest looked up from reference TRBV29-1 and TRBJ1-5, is SAVISQKPSRDICQRGTSLTIQCQVDSQVTMMFWYRQQPGQSLTLIATANQGSEATYESGFVIDKFPISRPNLTFSTLTVSNMSPEDSSIYLCSVEVQGYYEHFGDGTRLSIL.

CDR3 amino acids: CSAMGQGTDTQYF. CDR3 bases: TGCAGTGCTATGGGACAGGGCACAGATACGCAGTACTTC. V gene TRBV20-1 combines with J gene TRBJ2-5; 9 bases match TRBD1. Germline CDR1 is DFQATT and CDR2 is SNEGSKA (reference sequence). The CDR3 has 13 residues. The V and J ends lost 4 bases and 11 bases, in that order; junction bases with no gene match: 11.

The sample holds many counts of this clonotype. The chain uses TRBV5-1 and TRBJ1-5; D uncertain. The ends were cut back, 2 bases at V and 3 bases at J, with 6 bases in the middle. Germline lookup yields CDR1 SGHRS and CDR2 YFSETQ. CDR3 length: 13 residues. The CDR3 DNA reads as TGCGCCAGCAGCTTACAGCCCAATCAGCCCCAGCATTTT. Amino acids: CASSLQPNQPQHF.

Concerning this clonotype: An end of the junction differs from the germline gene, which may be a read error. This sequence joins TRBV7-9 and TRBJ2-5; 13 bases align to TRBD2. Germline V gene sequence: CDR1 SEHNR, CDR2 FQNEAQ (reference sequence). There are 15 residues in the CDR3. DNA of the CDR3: TGTGCCGGCAGCCTGGGACTAGCGGGACAAGAGACCCAGTACTTC. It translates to CAGSLGLAGQETQYF.